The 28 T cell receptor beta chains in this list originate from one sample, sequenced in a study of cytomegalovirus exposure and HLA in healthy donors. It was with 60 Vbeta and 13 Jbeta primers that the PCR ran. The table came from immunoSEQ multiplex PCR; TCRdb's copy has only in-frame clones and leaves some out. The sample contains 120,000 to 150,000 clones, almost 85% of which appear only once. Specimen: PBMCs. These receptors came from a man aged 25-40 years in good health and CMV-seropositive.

In nucleotides, the CDR3 is TGTGCCAGCAGCTTAGATGGCAGTTCCTACGAGCAGTACTTC. The encoded protein is CASSLDGSSYEQYF. The rearrangement links TRBV7-9 to TRBJ2-7; D not resolved. The germline CDR1 and CDR2 sequences are SEHNR and FQNEAQ (reference sequence). Trimming took off 1 base at V and 1 base at J, with 8 bases between the two ends. The CDR3 contains 14 residues. The full variable domain, in which reference TRBV7-9 and TRBJ2-7 provide the parts outside the CDR3, is DTGVSQNPRHKITKRGQNVTFRCDPISEHNRLYWYRQTLGQGPEFLTYFQNEAQLEKSRLLSDRFSAERPKGSFSTLEIQRTEQGDSAMYLCASSLDGSSYEQYFGPGTRLTVT.

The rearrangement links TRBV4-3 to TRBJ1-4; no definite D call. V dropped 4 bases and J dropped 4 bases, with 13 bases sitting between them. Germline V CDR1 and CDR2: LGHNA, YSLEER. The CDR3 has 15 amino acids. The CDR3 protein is CASSLVGQVNEKLFF. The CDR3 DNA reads TGCGCCAGCAGCCTTGTTGGGCAGGTTAATGAAAAACTGTTTTTT.

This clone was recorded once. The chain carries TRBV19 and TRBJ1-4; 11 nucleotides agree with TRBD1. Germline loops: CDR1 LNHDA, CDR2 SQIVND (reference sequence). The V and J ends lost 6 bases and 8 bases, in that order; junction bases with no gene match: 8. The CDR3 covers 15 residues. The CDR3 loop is CASRDRGRGSEKLFF. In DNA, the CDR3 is TGTGCCAGTAGGGACAGGGGGCGCGGGTCGGAAAAACTGTTTTTT. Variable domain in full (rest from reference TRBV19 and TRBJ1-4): DGGITQSPKYLFRKEGQNVTLSCEQNLNHDAMYWYRQDPGQGLRLIYYSQIVNDFQKGDIAEGYSVSREKKESFPLTVTSAQKNPTAFYLCASRDRGRGSEKLFFGSGTQLSVL.

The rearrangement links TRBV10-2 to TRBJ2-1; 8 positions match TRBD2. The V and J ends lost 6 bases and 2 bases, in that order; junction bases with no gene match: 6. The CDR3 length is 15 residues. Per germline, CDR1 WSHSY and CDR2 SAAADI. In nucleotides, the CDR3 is TGCGCCAGCAGCGTTCGGGAGGGCCCCTACAATGAGCAGTTCTTC. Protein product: CASSVREGPYNEQFF.

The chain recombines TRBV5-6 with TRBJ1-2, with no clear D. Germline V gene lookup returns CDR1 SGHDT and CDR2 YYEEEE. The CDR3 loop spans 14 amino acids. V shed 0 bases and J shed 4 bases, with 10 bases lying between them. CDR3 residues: CASSLAASGYGYTF. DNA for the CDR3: TGTGCCAGCAGCTTGGCGGCCAGCGGCTATGGCTACACCTTC.

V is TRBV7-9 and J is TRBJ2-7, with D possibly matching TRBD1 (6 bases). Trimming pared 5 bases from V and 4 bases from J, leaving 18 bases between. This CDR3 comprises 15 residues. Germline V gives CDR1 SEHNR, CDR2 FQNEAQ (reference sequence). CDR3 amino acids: CASSQPRTDPYEQYF. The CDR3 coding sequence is TGTGCCAGCAGCCAACCCCGGACAGATCCGTACGAGCAGTACTTC.

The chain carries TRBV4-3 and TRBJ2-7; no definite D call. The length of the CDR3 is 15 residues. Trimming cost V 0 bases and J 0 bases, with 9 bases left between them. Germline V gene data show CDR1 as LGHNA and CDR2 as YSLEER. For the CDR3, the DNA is TGCGCCAGCAGCCAAGATCCCAGGCCCTCCTACGAGCAGTACTTC. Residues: CASSQDPRPSYEQYF.

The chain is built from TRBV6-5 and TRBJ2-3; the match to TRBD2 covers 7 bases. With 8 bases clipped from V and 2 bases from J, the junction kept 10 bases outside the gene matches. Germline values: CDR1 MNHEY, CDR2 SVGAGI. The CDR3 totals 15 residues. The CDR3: CASALLAPNTDTQYF. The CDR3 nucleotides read TGTGCCAGCGCCTTACTAGCGCCAAACACAGATACGCAGTATTTT.

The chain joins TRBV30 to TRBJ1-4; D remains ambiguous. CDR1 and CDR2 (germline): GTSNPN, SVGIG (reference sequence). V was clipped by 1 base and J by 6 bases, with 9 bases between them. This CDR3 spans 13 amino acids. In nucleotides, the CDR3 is TGTGCCTGGAGTGGACTGATAGATGAAAAACTGTTTTTT. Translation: CAWSGLIDEKLFF.

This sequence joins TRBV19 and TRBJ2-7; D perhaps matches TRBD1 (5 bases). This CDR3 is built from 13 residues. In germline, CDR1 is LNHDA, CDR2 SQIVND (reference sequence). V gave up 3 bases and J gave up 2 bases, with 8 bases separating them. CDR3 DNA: TGTGCCAGTAGTATTTCCAGGGCCTACGAGCAGTACTTC. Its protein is CASSISRAYEQYF.

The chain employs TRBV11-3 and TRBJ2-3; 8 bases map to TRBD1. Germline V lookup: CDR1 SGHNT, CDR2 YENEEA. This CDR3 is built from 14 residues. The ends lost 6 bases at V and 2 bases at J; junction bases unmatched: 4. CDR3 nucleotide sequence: TGTGCCAGCAGTCGACAGGGGTCCACAGATACGCAGTATTTT. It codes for CASSRQGSTDTQYF. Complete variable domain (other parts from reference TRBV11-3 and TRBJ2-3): EAGVVQSPRYKIIEKKQPVAFWCNPISGHNTLYWYLQNLGQGPELLIRYENEEAVDDSQLPKDRFSAERLKGVDSTLKIQPAELGDSAVYLCASSRQGSTDTQYFGPGTRLTVL.

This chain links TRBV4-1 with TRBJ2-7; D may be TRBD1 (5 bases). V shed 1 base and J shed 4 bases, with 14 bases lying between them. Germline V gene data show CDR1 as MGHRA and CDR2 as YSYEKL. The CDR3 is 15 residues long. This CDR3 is CASSQAASRGYEQYF. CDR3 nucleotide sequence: TGCGCCAGCAGCCAAGCTGCCTCTAGGGGTTACGAGCAGTACTTC.

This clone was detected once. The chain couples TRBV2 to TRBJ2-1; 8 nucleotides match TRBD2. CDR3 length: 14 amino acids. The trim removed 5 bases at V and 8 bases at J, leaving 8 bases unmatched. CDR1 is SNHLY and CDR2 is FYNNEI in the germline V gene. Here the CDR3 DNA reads TGTGCCAGCAGTACACGGGGGGGCCGAGATGAGCAGTTCTTC. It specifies CASSTRGGRDEQFF.

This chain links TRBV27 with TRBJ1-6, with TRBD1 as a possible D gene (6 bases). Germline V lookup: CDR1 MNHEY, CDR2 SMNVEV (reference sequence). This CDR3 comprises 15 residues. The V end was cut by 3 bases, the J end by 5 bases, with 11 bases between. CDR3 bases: TGTGCCAGCAGTTTCGACAGGCTAAATAATTCACCCCTCCACTTT. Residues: CASSFDRLNNSPLHF.

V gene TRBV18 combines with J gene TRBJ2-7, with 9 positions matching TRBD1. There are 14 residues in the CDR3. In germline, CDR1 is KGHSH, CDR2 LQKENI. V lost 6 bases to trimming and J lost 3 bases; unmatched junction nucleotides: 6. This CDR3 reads CASSQGQGGYEQYF. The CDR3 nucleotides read TGTGCCAGCTCTCAGGGACAGGGAGGCTACGAGCAGTACTTC. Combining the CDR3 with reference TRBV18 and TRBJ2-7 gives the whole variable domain NAGVMQNPRHLVRRRGQEARLRCSPMKGHSHVYWYRQLPEEGLKFMVYLQKENIIDESGMPKERFSAEFPKEGPSILRIQQVVRGDSAAYFCASSQGQGGYEQYFGPGTRLTVT.

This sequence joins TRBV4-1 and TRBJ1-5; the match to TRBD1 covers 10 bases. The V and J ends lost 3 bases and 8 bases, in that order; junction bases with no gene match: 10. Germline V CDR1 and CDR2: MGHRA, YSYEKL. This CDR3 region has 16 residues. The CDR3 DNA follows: TGCGCCAGCAGCCATCCGCCGGGACAGGGGTTTGAGCCCCAGCATTTT. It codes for CASSHPPGQGFEPQHF.

CDR3 bases: TGTGCCAGCAGCGCCGACAGGGGAGGTGAGCAGTTCTTC. This encodes CASSADRGGEQFF. J is TRBJ2-1 and V is TRBV11-2; the match to TRBD1 covers 8 bases. Germline CDR1 reads SGHAT; CDR2 reads FQNNGV. The CDR3 is 13 residues long. V lost 5 bases to trimming and J lost 9 bases; unmatched junction nucleotides: 6.

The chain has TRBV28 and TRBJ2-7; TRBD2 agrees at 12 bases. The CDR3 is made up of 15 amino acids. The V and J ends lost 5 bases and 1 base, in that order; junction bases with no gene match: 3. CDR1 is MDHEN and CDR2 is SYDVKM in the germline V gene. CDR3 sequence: CASSPTSGSSYEQYF. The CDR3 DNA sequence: TGTGCCAGCAGTCCGACTAGCGGGAGTTCCTACGAGCAGTACTTC.

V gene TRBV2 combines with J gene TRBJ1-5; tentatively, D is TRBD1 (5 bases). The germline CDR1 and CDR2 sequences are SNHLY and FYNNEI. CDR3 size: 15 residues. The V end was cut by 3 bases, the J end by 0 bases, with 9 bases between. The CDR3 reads CASSDRVYSNQPQHF. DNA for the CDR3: TGTGCCAGCAGTGACAGGGTATATAGCAATCAGCCCCAGCATTTT. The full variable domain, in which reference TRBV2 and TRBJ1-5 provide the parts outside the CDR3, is EPEVTQTPSHQVTQMGQEVILRCVPISNHLYFYWYRQILGQKVEFLVSFYNNEISEKSEIFDDQFSVERPDGSNFTLKIRSTKLEDSAMYFCASSDRVYSNQPQHFGDGTRLSIL.

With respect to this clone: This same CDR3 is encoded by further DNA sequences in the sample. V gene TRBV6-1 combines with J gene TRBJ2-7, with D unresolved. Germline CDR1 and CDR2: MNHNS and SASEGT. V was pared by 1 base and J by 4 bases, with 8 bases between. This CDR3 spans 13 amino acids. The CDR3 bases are TGTGCCAGCAGTGAAGGGCAGACTTACGAGCAGTACTTC. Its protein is CASSEGQTYEQYF.

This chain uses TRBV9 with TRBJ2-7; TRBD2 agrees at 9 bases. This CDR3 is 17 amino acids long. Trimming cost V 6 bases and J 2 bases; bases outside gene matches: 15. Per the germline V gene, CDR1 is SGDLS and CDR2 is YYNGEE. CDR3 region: CASNRRGEAGGPYEQYF. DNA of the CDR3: TGTGCCAGCAACCGTAGGGGGGAGGCGGGGGGGCCCTACGAGCAGTACTTC.

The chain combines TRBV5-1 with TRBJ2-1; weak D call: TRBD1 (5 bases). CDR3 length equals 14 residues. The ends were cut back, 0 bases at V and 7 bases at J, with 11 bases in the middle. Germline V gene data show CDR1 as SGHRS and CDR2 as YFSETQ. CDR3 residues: CASSLETTVNEQFF. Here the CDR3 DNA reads TGCGCCAGCAGCTTGGAAACGACAGTAAATGAGCAGTTCTTC.

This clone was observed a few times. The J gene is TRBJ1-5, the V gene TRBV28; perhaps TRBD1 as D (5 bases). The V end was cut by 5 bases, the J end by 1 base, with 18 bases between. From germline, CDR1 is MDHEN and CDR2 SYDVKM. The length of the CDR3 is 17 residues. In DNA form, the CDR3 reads TGTGCCAGCAGTGTACCCCCCAGGGTACGGAGCAATCAGCCCCAGCATTTT. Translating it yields CASSVPPRVRSNQPQHF.

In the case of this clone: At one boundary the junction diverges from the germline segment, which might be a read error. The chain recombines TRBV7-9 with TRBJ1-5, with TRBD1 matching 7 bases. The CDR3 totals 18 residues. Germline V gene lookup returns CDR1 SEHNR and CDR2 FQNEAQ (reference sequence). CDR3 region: CSSELGTEGPYSNQPQHF. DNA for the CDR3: TGTTCCAGCGAACTGGGGACAGAGGGACCCTATAGCAATCAGCCCCAGCATTTT.

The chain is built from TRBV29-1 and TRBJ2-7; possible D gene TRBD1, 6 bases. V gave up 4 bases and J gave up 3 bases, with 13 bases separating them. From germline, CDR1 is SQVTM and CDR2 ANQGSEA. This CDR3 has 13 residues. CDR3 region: CSVVTGKSYEQYF. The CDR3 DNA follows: TGCAGCGTTGTTACAGGGAAAAGCTACGAGCAGTACTTC.

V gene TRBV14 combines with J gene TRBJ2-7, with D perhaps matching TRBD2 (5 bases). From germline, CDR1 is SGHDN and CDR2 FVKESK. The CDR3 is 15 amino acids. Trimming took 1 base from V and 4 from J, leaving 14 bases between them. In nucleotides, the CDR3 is TGTGCCAGCAGCCAAGGGTCGGGGTTGAGATACGAGCAGTACTTC. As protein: CASSQGSGLRYEQYF. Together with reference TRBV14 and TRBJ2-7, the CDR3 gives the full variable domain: EAGVTQFPSHSVIEKGQTVTLRCDPISGHDNLYWYRRVMGKEIKFLLHFVKESKQDESGMPNNRFLAERTGGTYSTLKVQPAELEDSGVYFCASSQGSGLRYEQYFGPGTRLTVT.

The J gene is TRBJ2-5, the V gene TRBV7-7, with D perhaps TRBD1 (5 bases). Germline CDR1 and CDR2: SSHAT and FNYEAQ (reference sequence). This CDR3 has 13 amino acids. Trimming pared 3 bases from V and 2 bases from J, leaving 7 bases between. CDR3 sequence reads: CASSFRQQETQYF. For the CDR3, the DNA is TGTGCCAGCAGCTTCAGACAGCAAGAGACCCAGTACTTC.

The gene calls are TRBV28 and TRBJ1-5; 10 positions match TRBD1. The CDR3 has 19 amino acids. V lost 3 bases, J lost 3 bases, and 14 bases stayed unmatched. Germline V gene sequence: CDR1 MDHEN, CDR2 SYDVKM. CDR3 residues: CASSFRIPGQGRPNQPQHF. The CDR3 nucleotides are TGTGCCAGCAGTTTTAGAATCCCGGGACAGGGGCGTCCCAATCAGCCCCAGCATTTT.